The 23 T cell receptor beta chains reported below all come from one sample, sequenced in a study of HIV-infected patients and healthy controls. cDNA was made from 500 ng RNA using alpha and beta constant primers. Each of the alpha and beta chains got its own library through chain-specific third strand synthesis with indices. TCRdb reprocessed the 5' RACE reads via MiXCR and lists one record per CDR3 protein. The sample has roughly 6,500 distinct CDR3 sequences; roughly 9.8% are singletons. The repertoire came from unfractionated whole blood and reflected all unsorted peripheral T cells. The sample here was blood, taken before antiretroviral therapy. Every receptor here comes from an adult with HIV infection.

This clonotype is medium-sized. Germline is not matched at one junction end, which may reflect a read error. The chain uses TRBV12-3 or TRBV12-4 and TRBJ1-1, with a tentative D call TRBD1 (5 bases). The CDR3 sequence is 9 residues long. The CDR3 DNA follows: TGTGCCAGCAGTTTACTGACAGTCTTT. As protein: CASSLLTVF.

This clonotype is deemed medium-sized. V and J are TRBV5-1 and TRBJ2-3; D is undetermined. V shed 4 bases and J shed 3 bases, with 6 bases lying between them. The CDR3 covers 12 residues. The V gene's germline CDR1 is SGHRS and CDR2 YFSETQ. The CDR3 sequence: CASSQKTDTQYF. CDR3 sequence (DNA): TGCGCCAGCAGCCAAAAGACAGATACGCAGTATTTT.

By sample share, this clonotype is medium-sized. The rearrangement links TRBV10-3 to TRBJ2-3; possibly TRBD2 for D (5 bases). The CDR3 spans 13 residues. From germline, CDR1 is ENHRY and CDR2 SYGVKD. Deletions cut 11 bases from V and 1 base from J, with 13 bases between. As DNA, the CDR3 is TGTGCCTCCAGCGAGGAGGGCACAGATACGCAGTATTTT. Translation gives CASSEEGTDTQYF.

The chain has TRBV29-1 and TRBJ1-1; no reliable D call. The germline V gene encodes CDR1 SQVTM and CDR2 ANQGSEA. Trimming shortened V by 4 bases and J by 4 bases, and 4 bases separated the two germline ends. The CDR3 covers 10 residues. The CDR3 here is CSVAATEAFF. The CDR3, as DNA: TGCAGCGTTGCGGCCACTGAAGCTTTCTTT.

This clonotype has a count of ten or more. This chain joins TRBV27 and TRBJ2-7; D remains unclear. The CDR3 has 15 amino acids. Germline-derived CDR1 and CDR2 are MNHEY and SMNVEV (reference sequence). The ends were cut back, 6 bases at V and 4 bases at J, with 19 bases in the middle. CDR3 loop: CASSVGPDLRYEQYF. The CDR3 DNA sequence: TGTGCCAGCAGCGTAGGGCCCGACTTACGGTACGAGCAGTACTTC.

This clonotype is deemed medium-sized. Here the CDR3 DNA reads TGTGCCAGCAGTCCCCATCAAAGTAGCAATCAGCCCCAGCATTTT. Its protein is CASSPHQSSNQPQHF. The rearrangement joins TRBV6-5 to TRBJ1-5; no clear D gene. There are 15 residues in the CDR3. Germline V gene lookup returns CDR1 MNHEY and CDR2 SVGAGI. Trimming removed 5 bases at V and 0 bases at J, with 11 bases between.

The chain recombines TRBV6-6 with TRBJ1-4; weak D call: TRBD1 (5 bases). V was pared by 4 bases and J by 0 bases, with 12 bases between. This CDR3 comprises 16 residues. Germline CDR1 MNHNY, CDR2 SVGAGI (reference sequence). CDR3 amino acids: CASSSPGEATNEKLFF. In DNA, the CDR3 is TGTGCCAGCAGTTCCCCGGGGGAGGCAACTAATGAAAAACTGTTTTTT.

This clonotype has only a few counts. DNA for the CDR3: TGTGCCAGCAGTTTAGCGCGGGGAGTATACGAGCAGTACTTC. Its protein product is CASSLARGVYEQYF. The chain recombines TRBV12-3 or TRBV12-4 with TRBJ2-7; D might be TRBD2 (6 bases). The V end lost 0 bases, the J end lost 4 bases, and 10 bases lay between the germline ends. This CDR3 spans 14 amino acids.

There are a few counts of this clonotype. CDR3 in amino acids: CSAPLGYEQYF. The CDR3 DNA is TGCAGTGCTCCGCTCGGATACGAGCAGTACTTC. The chain recombines TRBV20-1 with TRBJ2-7; D unresolved. The germline V and J ends were trimmed by 5 bases and 4 bases, with 9 bases remaining between them. CDR3 length: 11 residues. Germline V gene data show CDR1 as DFQATT and CDR2 as SNEGSKA (reference sequence).

In its sample, this clonotype ranks as medium-sized (0.01 to 0.1%). The chain joins TRBV28 to TRBJ1-1, with D maybe TRBD1 (6 bases). Germline-derived CDR1 and CDR2 are MDHEN and SYDVKM. This CDR3 has 16 amino acids. The V and J ends lost 2 bases and 0 bases respectively, with 13 bases between them. The CDR3 nucleotides are TGTGCCAGCAGTTTAGCCCCGAGGGGGATGAACACTGAAGCTTTCTTT. It yields the protein CASSLAPRGMNTEAFF.

This clonotype came up many times. V and J are TRBV5-1 and TRBJ2-1; 10 bases fit TRBD1. After removal of 0 bases from V and 6 bases from J, the junction contained 0 bases not matched to a gene. The germline CDR1 and CDR2 sequences are SGHRS and YFSETQ. This CDR3 is 14 amino acids long. The CDR3: CASSLGQGANEQFF. The CDR3 DNA reads as TGCGCCAGCAGCTTGGGACAGGGGGCCAATGAGCAGTTCTTC. Combining the CDR3 with reference TRBV5-1 and TRBJ2-1 gives the whole variable domain KAGVTQTPRYLIKTRGQQVTLSCSPISGHRSVSWYQQTPGQGLQFLFEYFSETQRNKGNFPGRFSGRQFSNSRSEMNVSTLELGDSALYLCASSLGQGANEQFFGPGTRLTVL.

This clonotype has a handful of counts. The chain recombines TRBV19 with TRBJ1-2; D is unclear. The length of the CDR3 is 15 residues. V was clipped by 2 bases and J by 4 bases, with 14 bases between them. The V gene's germline CDR1 is LNHDA and CDR2 SQIVND (reference sequence). Here the CDR3 reads CASSINSGSGYGYTF. The CDR3 DNA sequence: TGTGCCAGTAGTATAAATTCCGGGAGCGGCTATGGCTACACCTTC.

Sample share makes this clonotype medium-sized. The chain joins TRBV6-6 to TRBJ1-1; D possibly corresponds to TRBD1 (5 bases). Germline V CDR1 and CDR2: MNHNY, SVGAGI (reference sequence). The CDR3 totals 12 residues. With 9 bases removed from V and 1 base from J, the gap between germline ends came to 9 bases. CDR3 nucleotide sequence: TGTGCCAGTCGACAGTCGAACACTGAAGCTTTCTTT. Residues: CASRQSNTEAFF.

This clonotype came up many times. The chain is built from TRBV11-1 and TRBJ2-7, with D perhaps assigned TRBD1 or TRBD2 (6 bases each). The CDR3 extends over 13 amino acids. V was cut by 3 bases and J by 5 bases, with 11 bases left in between. Germline CDR1 is SGHAT and CDR2 is FQDESV (reference sequence). CDR3 sequence reads: CASSLIRGDEQYF. CDR3 nucleotide sequence: TGTGCCAGCAGCTTGATAAGGGGGGACGAGCAGTACTTC.

This clonotype was counted only a few times. The chain uses TRBV10-3 and TRBJ2-3; tentatively, D is TRBD2 (5 bases). In germline, CDR1 is ENHRY, CDR2 SYGVKD. The CDR3 extends over 14 amino acids. Deletions cut 3 bases from V and 6 bases from J, with 13 bases between. In DNA, the CDR3 is TGTGCCATCAGTGAAGAGGGAAAGGTGGATACGCAGTATTTT. Translation gives CAISEEGKVDTQYF.

By share, this clonotype ranks as medium-sized. The chain couples TRBV28 to TRBJ1-5; D call uncertain. The germline V and J ends were trimmed by 6 bases and 3 bases, with 18 bases remaining between them. This CDR3 comprises 16 residues. Germline CDR1 MDHEN, CDR2 SYDVKM. CDR3 region: CASRPQEGLNNQPQHF. The CDR3, as DNA: TGTGCCAGCAGACCGCAGGAGGGATTAAACAATCAGCCCCAGCATTTT.

This clonotype has more than one count but fewer than ten. V and J are TRBV27 and TRBJ1-5, with D possibly being TRBD1 (6 bases). CDR3 length equals 16 residues. The V end lost 3 bases, the J end lost 6 bases, and 18 bases lay between the germline ends. CDR1 MNHEY and CDR2 SMNVEV come from the germline V gene (reference sequence). CDR3 coding DNA: TGTGCCAGCAGTTTTGGGGGGGGGCAGGGGAGTCAGCCCCAGCATTTT. Its protein product is CASSFGGGQGSQPQHF.

This clonotype was detected many times. This rearrangement joins TRBV12-3 or TRBV12-4 to TRBJ2-3; 11 bases match TRBD2. The CDR3 consists of 17 residues. Trimming took 6 bases from V and 3 from J; bases not matched to a gene: 11. The chain's CDR3 is CASRPPGTSGRTDTQYF. The CDR3, as DNA: TGTGCCAGCAGACCACCCGGGACTAGCGGAAGAACAGATACGCAGTATTTT.

Within the sample, this clonotype is medium-sized (0.01 to 0.1%). The V call is TRBV18, the J call TRBJ2-3, with D perhaps matching TRBD1 (5 bases). Germline V gene data show CDR1 as KGHSH and CDR2 as LQKENI. The CDR3 runs 12 residues. Deletions cut 2 bases from V and 6 bases from J, with 6 bases between. In DNA, the CDR3 is TGTGCCAGCTCACCAGGGGCGGATACGCAGTATTTT. It yields the protein CASSPGADTQYF. The full variable domain, with the rest looked up from reference TRBV18 and TRBJ2-3, is NAGVMQNPRHLVRRRGQEARLRCSPMKGHSHVYWYRQLPEEGLKFMVYLQKENIIDESGMPKERFSAEFPKEGPSILRIQQVVRGDSAAYFCASSPGADTQYFGPGTRLTVL.

The sample holds many counts of this clonotype. The chain carries TRBV6-6 and TRBJ1-3; D remains ambiguous. The V end lost 2 bases, the J end lost 0 bases, and 5 bases lay between the germline ends. Germline V lookup: CDR1 MNHNY, CDR2 SVGAGI (reference sequence). This CDR3 comprises 14 residues. The chain's CDR3 is CASSYRNSGNTIYF. CDR3 nucleotide sequence: TGTGCCAGCAGTTACCGGAACTCTGGAAACACCATATATTTT.

By its share, this clonotype is medium-sized. The genes are TRBV13 and TRBJ2-3; 9 bases are shared with TRBD2. From germline, CDR1 is PRHDT and CDR2 FYEKMQ (reference sequence). There are 18 residues in the CDR3. The junction had 14 bases not matched to a gene; V was cut back by 5 bases and J by 2 bases. The CDR3 is CASSPPAWGLALTDTQYF. The CDR3 DNA reads as TGTGCCAGCAGCCCCCCCGCCTGGGGACTAGCTCTCACAGATACGCAGTATTTT. Filled out from reference TRBV13 and TRBJ2-3, the complete variable domain reads AAGVIQSPRHLIKEKRETATLKCYPIPRHDTVYWYQQGPGQDPQFLISFYEKMQSDKGSIPDRFSAQQFSDYHSELNMSSLELGDSALYFCASSPPAWGLALTDTQYFGPGTRLTVL.

This clonotype is labeled medium-sized. The V call is TRBV10-3, the J call TRBJ1-5; D is perhaps TRBD1 (5 bases). The CDR3 is 13 amino acids. V lost 10 bases, J lost 1 base, and 11 bases lay in between. CDR1 is ENHRY and CDR2 is SYGVKD in the germline V gene. The DNA for the CDR3 is TGTGCCACTGGGGACGGGAGCAATCAGCCCCAGCATTTT. It codes for CATGDGSNQPQHF.

By share, this clonotype counts as medium-sized. The chain recombines TRBV4-2 with TRBJ2-1, with TRBD2 matching 7 bases. J was trimmed by 7 bases and V by 4 bases; bases with no gene match: 13. From germline, CDR1 is LGHNA and CDR2 YNFKEQ. The length of the CDR3 is 16 residues. As DNA, the CDR3 is TGTGCCAGCAGCCTCCCGGGGGAGGGAGCTAGGAATGAGCAGTTCTTC. It yields the protein CASSLPGEGARNEQFF.